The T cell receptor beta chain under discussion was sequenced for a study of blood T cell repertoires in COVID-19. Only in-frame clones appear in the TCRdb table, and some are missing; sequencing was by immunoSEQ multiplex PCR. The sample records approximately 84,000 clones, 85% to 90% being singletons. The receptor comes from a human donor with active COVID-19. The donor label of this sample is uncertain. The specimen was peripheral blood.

This CDR3 is CASSLTSPGMNGYTF. CDR3 nucleotides: TGTGCCAGCAGCTTAACGAGCCCGGGAATGAATGGCTACACCTTC. The chain recombines TRBV7-3 with TRBJ1-2; no clear D. The CDR3 has 15 amino acids. Germline CDR1 is SGHTA and CDR2 is FQGTGA. V was clipped by 0 bases and J by 6 bases, with 14 bases between them.